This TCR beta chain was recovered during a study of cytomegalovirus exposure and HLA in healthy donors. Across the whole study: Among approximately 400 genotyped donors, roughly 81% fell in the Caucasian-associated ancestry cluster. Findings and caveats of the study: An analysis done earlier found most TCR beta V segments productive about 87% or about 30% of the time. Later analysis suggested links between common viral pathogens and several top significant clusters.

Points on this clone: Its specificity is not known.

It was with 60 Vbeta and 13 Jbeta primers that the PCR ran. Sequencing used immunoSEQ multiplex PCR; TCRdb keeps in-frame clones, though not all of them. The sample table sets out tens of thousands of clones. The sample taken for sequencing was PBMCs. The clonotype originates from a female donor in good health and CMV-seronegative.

CDR3 loop: CASSVSGFREKLFF. For the CDR3, the DNA is TGTGCCAGCAGCGTTTCAGGGTTCCGCGAAAAACTGTTTTTT. This chain joins TRBV9 and TRBJ1-4, with D possibly TRBD1 on 5 matching bases. The CDR3 extends over 14 amino acids. The V gene's germline CDR1 is SGDLS and CDR2 YYNGEE. Trimming removed 2 bases at V and 8 bases at J, with 13 bases between.